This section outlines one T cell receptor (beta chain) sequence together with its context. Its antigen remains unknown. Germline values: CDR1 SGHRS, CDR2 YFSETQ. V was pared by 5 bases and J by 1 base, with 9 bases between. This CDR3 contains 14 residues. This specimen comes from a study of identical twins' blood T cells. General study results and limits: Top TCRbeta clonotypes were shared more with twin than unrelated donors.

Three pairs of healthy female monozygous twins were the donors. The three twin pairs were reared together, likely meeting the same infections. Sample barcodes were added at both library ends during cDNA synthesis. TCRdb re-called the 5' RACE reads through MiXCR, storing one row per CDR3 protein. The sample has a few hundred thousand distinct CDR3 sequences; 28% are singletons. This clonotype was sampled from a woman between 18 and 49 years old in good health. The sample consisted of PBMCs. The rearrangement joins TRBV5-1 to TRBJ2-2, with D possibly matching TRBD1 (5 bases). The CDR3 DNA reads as TGCGCCAGCAGAACCGGACAGAACACCGGGGAGCTGTTTTTT. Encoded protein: CASRTGQNTGELFF.